Ten or more counts support the clone carrying this TCR beta chain. TCRdb analysed the reads with MiXCR anew, one entry per CDR3 protein. The repertoire includes around 280,000 distinct CDR3 sequences, roughly an eighth of them detected once, and 8.5% to 10% sits in the top ten. Per the germline V gene, CDR1 is SGHAT and CDR2 is FQNNGV. This CDR3 is built from 16 residues. V was trimmed by 1 base and J by 4 bases, leaving 17 bases between them. The sample is drawn from a study of T cell repertoires in cytomegalovirus infection. About the research overall: Matching HLA type and CMV infection were both indicated by public TCR beta signatures.

The specimen sequenced was PBMCs. This clonotype was sampled from a human donor in good health (CMV status not recorded). Some clones in this sample may be carry-over from other donors' samples. This chain joins TRBV11-2 and TRBJ2-7, with a possible D match to TRBD1 (6 bases). CDR3 in amino acids: CASSLVPPGVGYEQYF. The CDR3 DNA reads as TGTGCCAGCAGCTTAGTTCCGCCAGGGGTTGGGTACGAGCAGTACTTC.